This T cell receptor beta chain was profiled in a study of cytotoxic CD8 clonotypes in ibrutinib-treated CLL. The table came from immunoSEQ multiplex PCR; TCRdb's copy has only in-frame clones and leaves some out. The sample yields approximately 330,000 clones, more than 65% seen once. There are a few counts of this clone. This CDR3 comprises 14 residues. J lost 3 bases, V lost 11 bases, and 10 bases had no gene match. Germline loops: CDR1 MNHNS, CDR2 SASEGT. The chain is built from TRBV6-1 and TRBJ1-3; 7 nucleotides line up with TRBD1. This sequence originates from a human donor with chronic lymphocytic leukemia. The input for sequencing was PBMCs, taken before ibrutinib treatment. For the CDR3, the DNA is TGTGCCGCCCGAGTCAGGGGGATTGGAAACACCATATATTTT. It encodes CAARVRGIGNTIYF.